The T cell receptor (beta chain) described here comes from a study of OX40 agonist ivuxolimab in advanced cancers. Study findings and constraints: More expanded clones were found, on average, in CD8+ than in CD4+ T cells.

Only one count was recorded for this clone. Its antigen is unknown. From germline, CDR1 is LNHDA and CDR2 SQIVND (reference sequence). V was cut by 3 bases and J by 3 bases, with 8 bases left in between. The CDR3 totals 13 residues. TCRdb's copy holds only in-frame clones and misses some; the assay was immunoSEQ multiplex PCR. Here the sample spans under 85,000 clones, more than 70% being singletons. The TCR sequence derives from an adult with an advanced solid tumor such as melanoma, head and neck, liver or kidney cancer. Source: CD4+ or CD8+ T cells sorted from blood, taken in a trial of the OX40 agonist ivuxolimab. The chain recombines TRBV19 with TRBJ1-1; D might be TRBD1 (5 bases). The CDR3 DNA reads TGTGCCAGTAGTATTGGCAGGGACACTGAAGCTTTCTTT. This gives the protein CASSIGRDTEAFF.